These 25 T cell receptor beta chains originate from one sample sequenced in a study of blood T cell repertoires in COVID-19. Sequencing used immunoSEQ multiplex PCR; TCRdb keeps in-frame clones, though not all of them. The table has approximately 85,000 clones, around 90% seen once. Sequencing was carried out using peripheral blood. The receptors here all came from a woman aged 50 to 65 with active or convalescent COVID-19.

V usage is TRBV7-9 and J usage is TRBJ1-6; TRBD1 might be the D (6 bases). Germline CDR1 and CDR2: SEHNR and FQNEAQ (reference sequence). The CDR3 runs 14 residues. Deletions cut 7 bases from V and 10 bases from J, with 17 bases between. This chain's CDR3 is CASTLGGAESPLHF. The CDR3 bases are TGTGCCAGCACCCTCGGGGGGGCGGAATCACCCCTCCACTTT.

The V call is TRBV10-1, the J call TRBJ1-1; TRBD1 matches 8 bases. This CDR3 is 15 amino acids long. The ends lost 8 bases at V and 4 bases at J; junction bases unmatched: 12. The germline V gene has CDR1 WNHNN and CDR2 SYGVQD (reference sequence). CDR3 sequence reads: CASYPPGTGGTEAFF. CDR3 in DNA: TGCGCCAGCTACCCACCCGGGACAGGAGGCACTGAAGCTTTCTTT.

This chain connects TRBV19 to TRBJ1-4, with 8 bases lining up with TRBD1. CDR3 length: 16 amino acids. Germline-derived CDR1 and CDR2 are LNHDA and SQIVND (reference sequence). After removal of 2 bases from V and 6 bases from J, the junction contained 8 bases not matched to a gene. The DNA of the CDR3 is TGTGCCAGTAGTATAATTTCGGACAGGGTATATGAAAAACTGTTTTTT. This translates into CASSIISDRVYEKLFF.

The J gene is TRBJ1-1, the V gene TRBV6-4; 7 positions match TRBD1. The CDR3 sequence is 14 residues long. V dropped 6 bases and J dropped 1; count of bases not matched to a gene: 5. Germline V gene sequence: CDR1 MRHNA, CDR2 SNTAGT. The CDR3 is CASRPGTANTEAFF. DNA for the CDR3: TGTGCCAGCAGACCCGGGACAGCGAACACTGAAGCTTTCTTT.

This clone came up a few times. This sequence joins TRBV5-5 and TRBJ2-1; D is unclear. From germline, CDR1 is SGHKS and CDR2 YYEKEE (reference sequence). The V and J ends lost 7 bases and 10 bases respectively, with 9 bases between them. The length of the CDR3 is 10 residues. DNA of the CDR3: TGTGCCAGCGCTAGTGGAGAGCAGTTCTTC. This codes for CASASGEQFF.

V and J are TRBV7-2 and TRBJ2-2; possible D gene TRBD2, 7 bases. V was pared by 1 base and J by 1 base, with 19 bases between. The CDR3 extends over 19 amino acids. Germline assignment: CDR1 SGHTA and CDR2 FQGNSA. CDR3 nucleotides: TGTGCCAGCAGCTTAGTTGCGGGGGCCCTAATGGGGAACACCGGGGAGCTGTTTTTT. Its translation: CASSLVAGALMGNTGELFF.

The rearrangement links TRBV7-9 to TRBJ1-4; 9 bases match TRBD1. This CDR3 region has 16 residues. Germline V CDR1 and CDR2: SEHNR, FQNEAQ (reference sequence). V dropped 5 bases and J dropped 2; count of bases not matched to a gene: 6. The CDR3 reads CASSPRTGVTNEKLFF. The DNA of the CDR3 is TGTGCCAGCAGCCCGCGGACAGGGGTCACTAATGAAAAACTGTTTTTT.

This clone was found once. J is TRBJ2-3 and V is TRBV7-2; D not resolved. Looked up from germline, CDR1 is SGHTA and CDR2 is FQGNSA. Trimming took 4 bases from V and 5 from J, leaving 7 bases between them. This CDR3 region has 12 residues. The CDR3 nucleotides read TGTGCCAGCAGCTGGGCCCTAGATACGCAGTATTTT. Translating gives CASSWALDTQYF.

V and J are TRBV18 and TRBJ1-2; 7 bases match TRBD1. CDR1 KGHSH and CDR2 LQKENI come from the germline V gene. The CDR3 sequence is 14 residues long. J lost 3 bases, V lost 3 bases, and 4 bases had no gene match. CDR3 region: CASSPGQRDYGYTF. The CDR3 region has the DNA TGTGCCAGCTCACCGGGACAGCGAGACTATGGCTACACCTTC.

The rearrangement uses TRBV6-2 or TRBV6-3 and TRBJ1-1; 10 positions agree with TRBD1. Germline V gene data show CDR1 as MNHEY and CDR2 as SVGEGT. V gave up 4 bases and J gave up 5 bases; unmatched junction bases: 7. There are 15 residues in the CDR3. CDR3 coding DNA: TGTGCCAGCAGTTCACGCGGGACAGGGGTGACTGAAGCTTTCTTT. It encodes CASSSRGTGVTEAFF.

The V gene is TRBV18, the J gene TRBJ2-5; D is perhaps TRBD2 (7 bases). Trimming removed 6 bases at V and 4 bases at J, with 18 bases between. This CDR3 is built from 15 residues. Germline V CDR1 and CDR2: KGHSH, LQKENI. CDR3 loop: CASSLRGAGGETQYF. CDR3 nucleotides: TGTGCCAGCTCCCTTCGGGGGGCCGGGGGAGAGACCCAGTACTTC.

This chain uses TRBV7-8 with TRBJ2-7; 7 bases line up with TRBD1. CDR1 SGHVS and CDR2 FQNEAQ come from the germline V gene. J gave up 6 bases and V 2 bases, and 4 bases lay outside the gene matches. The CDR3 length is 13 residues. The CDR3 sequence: CASSLKGDSEQYF. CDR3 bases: TGTGCCAGCAGCTTAAAAGGGGACAGCGAGCAGTACTTC.

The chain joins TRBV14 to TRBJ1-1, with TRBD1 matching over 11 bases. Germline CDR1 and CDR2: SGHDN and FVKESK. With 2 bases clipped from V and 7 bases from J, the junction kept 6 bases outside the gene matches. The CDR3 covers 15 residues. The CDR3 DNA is TGTGCCAGCAGCCAACGGGACAGGGGGGCCCGTGAAGCTTTCTTT. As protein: CASSQRDRGAREAFF.

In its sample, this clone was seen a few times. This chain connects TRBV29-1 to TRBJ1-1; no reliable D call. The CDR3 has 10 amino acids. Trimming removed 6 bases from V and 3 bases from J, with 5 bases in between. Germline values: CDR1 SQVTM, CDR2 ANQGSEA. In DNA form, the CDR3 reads TGCAGCGTCCTAGACACTGAAGCTTTCTTT. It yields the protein CSVLDTEAFF.

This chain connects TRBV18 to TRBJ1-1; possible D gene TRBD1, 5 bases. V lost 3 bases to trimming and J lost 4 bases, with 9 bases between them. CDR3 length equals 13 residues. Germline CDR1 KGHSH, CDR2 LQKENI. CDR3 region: CASSPREVTEAFF. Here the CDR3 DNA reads TGTGCCAGCTCACCCAGGGAGGTCACTGAAGCTTTCTTT.

CDR3 sequence reads: CASSQEIGGSYNEQFF. The CDR3 DNA is TGCGCCAGCAGCCAAGAAATCGGGGGCTCCTACAATGAGCAGTTCTTC. The gene calls are TRBV4-3 and TRBJ2-1, with D possibly being TRBD2 (6 bases). The CDR3 has 16 amino acids. Germline V gene data show CDR1 as LGHNA and CDR2 as YSLEER. V was pared by 0 bases and J by 0 bases, with 9 bases between.

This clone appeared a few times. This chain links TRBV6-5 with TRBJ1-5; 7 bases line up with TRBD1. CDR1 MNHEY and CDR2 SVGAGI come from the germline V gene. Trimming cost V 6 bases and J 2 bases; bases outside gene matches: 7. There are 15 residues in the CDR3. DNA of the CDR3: TGTGCCAGCAGACGGACAGGATTAGGCAATCAGCCCCAGCATTTT. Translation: CASRRTGLGNQPQHF.

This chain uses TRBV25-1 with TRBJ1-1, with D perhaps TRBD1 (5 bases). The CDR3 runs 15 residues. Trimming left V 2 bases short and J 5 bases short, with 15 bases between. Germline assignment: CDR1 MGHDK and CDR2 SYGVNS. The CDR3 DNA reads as TGTGCCAGCAGTGAAGGGGGGTTAAGAAGAACTGAAGCTTTCTTT. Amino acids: CASSEGGLRRTEAFF.

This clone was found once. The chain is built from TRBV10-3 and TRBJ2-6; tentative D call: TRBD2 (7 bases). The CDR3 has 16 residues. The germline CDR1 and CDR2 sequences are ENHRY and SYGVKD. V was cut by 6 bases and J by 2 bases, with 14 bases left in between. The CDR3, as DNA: TGTGCCATCAGCCCCACGGGGGGCGCTGGGGCCAACGTCCTGACTTTC. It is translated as CAISPTGGAGANVLTF.

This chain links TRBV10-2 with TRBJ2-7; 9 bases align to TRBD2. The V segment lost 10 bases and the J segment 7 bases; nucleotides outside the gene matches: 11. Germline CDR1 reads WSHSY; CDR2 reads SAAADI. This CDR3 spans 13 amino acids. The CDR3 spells CATSKAGGGEQYF. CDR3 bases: TGCGCCACCTCCAAAGCGGGGGGAGGTGAGCAGTACTTC.

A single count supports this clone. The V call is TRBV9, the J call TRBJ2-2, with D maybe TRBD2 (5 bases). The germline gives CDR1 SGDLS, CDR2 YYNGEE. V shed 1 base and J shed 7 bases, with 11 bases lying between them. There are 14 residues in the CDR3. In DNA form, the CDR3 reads TGTGCCAGCAGCGTAATTCACGGGGTCGGGGAGCTGTTTTTT. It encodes CASSVIHGVGELFF.

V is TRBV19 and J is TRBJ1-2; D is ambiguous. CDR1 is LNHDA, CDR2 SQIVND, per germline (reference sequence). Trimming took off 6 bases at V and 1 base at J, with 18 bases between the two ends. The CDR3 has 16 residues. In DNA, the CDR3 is TGTGCCAGTAGACCCATGGTTATAGGAGTTAACTATGGCTACACCTTC. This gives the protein CASRPMVIGVNYGYTF.

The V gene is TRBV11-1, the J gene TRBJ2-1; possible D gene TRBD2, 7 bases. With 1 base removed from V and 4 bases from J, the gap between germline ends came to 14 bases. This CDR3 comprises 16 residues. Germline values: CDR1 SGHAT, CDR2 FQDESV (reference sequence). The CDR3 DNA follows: TGTGCCAGCAGCTTAGGCGGGGGCGGACCTTACAATGAGCAGTTCTTC. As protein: CASSLGGGGPYNEQFF.

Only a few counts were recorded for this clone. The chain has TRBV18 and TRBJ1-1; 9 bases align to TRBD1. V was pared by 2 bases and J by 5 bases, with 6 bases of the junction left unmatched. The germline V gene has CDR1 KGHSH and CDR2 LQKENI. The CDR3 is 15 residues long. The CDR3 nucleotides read TGTGCCAGCTCACCAATACAGGGGGCAGATACTGAAGCTTTCTTT. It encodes CASSPIQGADTEAFF.

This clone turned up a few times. CDR3 protein: CASSLFGGDLSGYTF. CDR3 DNA: TGTGCCAGCAGCCTCTTTGGAGGGGATCTAAGTGGCTACACCTTC. This chain connects TRBV7-3 to TRBJ1-2, with a possible D match to TRBD1 (5 bases). Deletions cut 5 bases from V and 7 bases from J, with 20 bases between. Germline lookup yields CDR1 SGHTA and CDR2 FQGTGA. This CDR3 has 15 residues.